This T cell receptor beta chain derives from a study of Graves' ophthalmopathy and Graves' hyperthyroidism (dated by TCRdb to between 2018 and 2020). Study-wide context: Peripheral blood was collected at initial diagnosis, before any treatment. To explore V-J signatures that separate ophthalmopathy from hyperthyroidism, a discovery set of 100 patients was enrolled, consisting of about 41 with ophthalmopathy and roughly 59 with stable hyperthyroidism. In total, 120 to 150 blood samples were TCR-sequenced: some 40 ophthalmopathy, over 70 hyperthyroidism and approximately 17 hyperthyroidism-to-ophthalmopathy patients. T-cell repertoires of thyroid tissue and blood were compared in several hyperthyroidism patients. For training and testing, the 100 or so patients in the discovery cohort were randomly divided in a 7:3 ratio. For independent validation, a separate cohort was made up of 18 hyperthyroidism patients plus 17 patients who later progressed from hyperthyroidism to ophthalmopathy. Once sampling was done, hyperthyroidism patients were given methimazole at a starting dose of 30 mg daily, while ophthalmopathy patients were given high-dose intravenous methylprednisolone. TCR beta repertoire signatures were used to distinguish Graves' ophthalmopathy from Graves' hyperthyroidism and to predict progression to ophthalmopathy. What the authors observed across the whole study: In cross-validation, the 13-signature model distinguished ophthalmopathy from stable hyperthyroidism with 87.88% sensitivity and roughly 84% specificity, while in the test set the corresponding values were 80% and 75%. Sample size was not predetermined statistically, and investigators were not blinded to group allocation. Among expanded thyroid clonotypes with frequency above 0.001, most also showed up in blood, which suggests that blood repertoires may reflect the thyroid immune response. In validation, the model predicted ophthalmopathy progression with about 64% sensitivity and about 77% specificity; some twelve predicted patients were CT-confirmed with GO in a median of approximately six months.

Hyperthyroidism was defined as stable when no progression to ophthalmopathy occurred within 18 months of follow-up. Hyperthyroidism patients were newly diagnosed, with disease duration under 2 months, and aged 18 to 65 years. Patients were excluded if they had other autoimmune diseases, uncontrolled infections, pregnancy or lactation. Diagnosis relied on clinical symptoms, serum thyroxine, TRAb, thyroid ultrasound and orbital computed tomography. Using Ficoll-Paque density gradient centrifugation, PBMCs were isolated from 8.5 to 10 ml of fresh peripheral blood. Total RNA was extracted with Trizol reagent and quality-checked on an Agilent 2100 Bioanalyzer. V has 4 bases trimmed and J has 5 bases trimmed; junction bases matching no gene number 3. The CDR3 measures 13 amino acids from cysteine to phenylalanine. The retained sequence is limited to the CDR3, 39 bases, with the frame set at the first base. From the germline V gene (reference sequence), CDR1 is SGHNT and CDR2 is YYREEE.

For repertoire sequencing, the TCR beta CDR3 regions were amplified from RNA transcripts. HTBI primers and the Qiagen OneStep RT-PCR kit were used in a first-round RT-PCR, which was followed by a second-round multiplex PCR, size selection and purification. Libraries were sequenced on an Illumina HiSeq2000 using paired-end 100 bp reads. Per the source publication's procedure: SOAPnuke was used to process the reads, throwing out any read that had adapters, had uncalled bases, had a mean Phred below 15, or lacked an exact constant-primer or identifier match. COPE v1.2.5 was used to merge high-quality paired reads. Unique nucleotide sequences were defined as clonotypes and aligned to IMGT TRB V, D and J references using MiTCR v1.1. The analysis was limited to V-J combinations with a frequency above 0.0001, which together covered roughly 99% of repertoires. For each V-J combination, a TCR clonal expansion and chaos score was defined as F50 clonal expansion divided by the chaos observed in the TCRdist matrix. Welch's t-statistics and random forest were used to narrow the features down to around twelve V-J combinations, which were then fed into a naive Bayes classifier. The Morisita-Horn index was used to measure how similar the thyroid and blood repertoires were. TCRdb trimmed public reads at Q25 via fastp, called clones via MiXCR and kept in-frame beta chains. Each entry merges the rows of one CDR3 protein and shows their most common DNA and genes. In this record, the V and J calls reflect TCRdb's handling and not the investigators' own analysis. This sample has hundreds of thousands of distinct CDR3 sequences in its table, and 20% to 25% of those were observed once. The ten largest clones take up approximately 3.2% of the sample.

Many counts were recorded for this clonotype. The antigen it binds to is not known. Base qualities are not provided; no much larger clone lies one nucleotide away. The chain links TRBV5-4 with TRBJ1-2, and 9 bases in between align with TRBD1. Sequencing input: peripheral blood. The TCR sequence derives from a woman aged 18-29 years with stable Graves' hyperthyroidism. Donor details come from another sample of the same person, matched by shared clones. The DNA sequence reads TGTGCCAGCAGCAGGGACAGGGAGTATGGCTACACCTTC. It translates to CASSRDREYGYTF.